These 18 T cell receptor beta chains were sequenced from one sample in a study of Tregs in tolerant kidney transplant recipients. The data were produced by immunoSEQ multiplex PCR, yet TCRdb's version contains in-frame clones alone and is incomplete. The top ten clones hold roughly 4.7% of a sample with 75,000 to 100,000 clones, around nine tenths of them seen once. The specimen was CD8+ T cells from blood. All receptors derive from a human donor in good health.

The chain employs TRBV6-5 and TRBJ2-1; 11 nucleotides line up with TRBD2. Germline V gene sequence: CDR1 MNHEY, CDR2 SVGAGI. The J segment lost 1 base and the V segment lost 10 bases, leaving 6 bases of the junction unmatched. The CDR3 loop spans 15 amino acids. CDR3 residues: CATAGLADSYNEQFF. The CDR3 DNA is TGTGCCACAGCGGGACTAGCGGATTCCTACAATGAGCAGTTCTTC.

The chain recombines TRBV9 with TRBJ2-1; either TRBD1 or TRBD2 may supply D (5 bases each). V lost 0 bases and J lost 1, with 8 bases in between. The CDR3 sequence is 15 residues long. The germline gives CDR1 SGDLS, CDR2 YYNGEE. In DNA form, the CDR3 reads TGTGCCAGCAGCGTAGGGGGCGGGTCCTACAATGAGCAGTTCTTC. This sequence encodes CASSVGGGSYNEQFF.

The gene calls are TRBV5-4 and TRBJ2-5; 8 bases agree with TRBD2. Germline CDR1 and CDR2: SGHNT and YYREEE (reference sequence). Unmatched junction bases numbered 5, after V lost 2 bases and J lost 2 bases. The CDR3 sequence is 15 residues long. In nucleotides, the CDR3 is TGTGCCAGCAGCTTCTGGAGCGGGGGACAAGAGACCCAGTACTTC. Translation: CASSFWSGGQETQYF. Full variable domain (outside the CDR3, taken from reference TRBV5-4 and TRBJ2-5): ETGVTQSPTHLIKTRGQQVTLRCSSQSGHNTVSWYQQALGQGPQFIFQYYREEENGRGNFPPRFSGLQFPNYSSELNVNALELDDSALYLCASSFWSGGQETQYFGPGTRLLVL.

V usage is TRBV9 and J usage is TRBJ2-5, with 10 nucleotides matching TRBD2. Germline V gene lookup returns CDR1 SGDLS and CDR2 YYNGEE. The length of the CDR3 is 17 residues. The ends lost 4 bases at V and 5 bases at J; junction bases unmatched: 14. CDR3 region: CASSSSVAGTSAETQYF. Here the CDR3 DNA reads TGTGCCAGCAGCAGCAGCGTAGCAGGGACTAGCGCGGAGACCCAGTACTTC. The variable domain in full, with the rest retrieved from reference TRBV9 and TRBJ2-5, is DSGVTQTPKHLITATGQRVTLRCSPRSGDLSVYWYQQSLDQGLQFLIQYYNGEERAKGNILERFSAQQFPDLHSELNLSSLELGDSALYFCASSSSVAGTSAETQYFGPGTRLLVL.

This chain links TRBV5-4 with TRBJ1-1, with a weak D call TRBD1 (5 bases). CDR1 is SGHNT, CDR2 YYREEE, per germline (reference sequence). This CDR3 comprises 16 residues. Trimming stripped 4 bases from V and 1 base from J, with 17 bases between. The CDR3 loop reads CASSQDNTGPNTEAFF. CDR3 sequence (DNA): TGTGCCAGCAGCCAAGATAACACAGGTCCGAACACTGAAGCTTTCTTT.

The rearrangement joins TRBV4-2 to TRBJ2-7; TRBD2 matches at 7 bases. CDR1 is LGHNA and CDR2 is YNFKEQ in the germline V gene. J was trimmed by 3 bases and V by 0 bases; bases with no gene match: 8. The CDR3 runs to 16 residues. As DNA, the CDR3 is TGTGCCAGCAGCCAAGAAGGCGGGGGAGTAAGCTACGAGCAGTACTTC. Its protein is CASSQEGGGVSYEQYF.

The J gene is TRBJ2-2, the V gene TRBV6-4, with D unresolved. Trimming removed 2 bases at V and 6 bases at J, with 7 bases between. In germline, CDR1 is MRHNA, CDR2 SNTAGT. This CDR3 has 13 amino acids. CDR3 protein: CASSDLPPGELFF. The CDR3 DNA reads TGTGCCAGCAGTGACCTCCCCCCCGGGGAGCTGTTTTTT.

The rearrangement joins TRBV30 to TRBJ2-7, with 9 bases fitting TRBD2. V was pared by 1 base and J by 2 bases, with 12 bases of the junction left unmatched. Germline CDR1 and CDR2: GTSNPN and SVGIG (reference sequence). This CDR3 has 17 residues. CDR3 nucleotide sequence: TGTGCCTGGAGTGGGATGGGGAGACTAGCGGCCACCTACGAGCAGTACTTC. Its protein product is CAWSGMGRLAATYEQYF.

The CDR3 bases are TGTGCCAGCAGTACCCCCGGGACAGGGACGAACGAGCAGTACTTC. Its protein product is CASSTPGTGTNEQYF. The chain recombines TRBV6-1 with TRBJ2-7; 9 bases are shared with TRBD1. This CDR3 contains 15 residues. CDR1 and CDR2 (germline): MNHNS, SASEGT. The J segment lost 5 bases and the V segment lost 5 bases, leaving 10 bases of the junction unmatched.

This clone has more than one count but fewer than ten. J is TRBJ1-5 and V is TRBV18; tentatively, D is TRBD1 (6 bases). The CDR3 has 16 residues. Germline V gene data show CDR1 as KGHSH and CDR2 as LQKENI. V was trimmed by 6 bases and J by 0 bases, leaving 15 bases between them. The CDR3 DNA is TGTGCCAGCTCCCCGGACAGAGTTCCTAGCAATCAGCCCCAGCATTTT. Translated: CASSPDRVPSNQPQHF.

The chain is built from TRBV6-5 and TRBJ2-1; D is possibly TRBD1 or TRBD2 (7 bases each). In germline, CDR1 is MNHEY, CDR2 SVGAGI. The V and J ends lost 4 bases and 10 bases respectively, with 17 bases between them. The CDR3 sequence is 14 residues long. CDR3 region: CASSFTGEGVEQFF. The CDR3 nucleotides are TGTGCCAGCAGTTTCACAGGGGAGGGGGTCGAGCAGTTCTTC.

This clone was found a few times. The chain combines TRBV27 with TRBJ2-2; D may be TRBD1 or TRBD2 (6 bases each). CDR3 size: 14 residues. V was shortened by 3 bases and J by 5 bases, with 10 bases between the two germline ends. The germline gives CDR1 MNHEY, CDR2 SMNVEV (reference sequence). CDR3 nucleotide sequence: TGTGCCAGCAGTTTGGAGGGGGGAACCGGGGAGCTGTTTTTT. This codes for CASSLEGGTGELFF.

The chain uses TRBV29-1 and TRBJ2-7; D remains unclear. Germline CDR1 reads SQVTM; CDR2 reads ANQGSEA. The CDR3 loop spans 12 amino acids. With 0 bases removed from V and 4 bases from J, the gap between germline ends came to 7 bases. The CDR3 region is CSVEDRPYEQYF. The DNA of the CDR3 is TGCAGCGTTGAAGATCGGCCGTACGAGCAGTACTTC.

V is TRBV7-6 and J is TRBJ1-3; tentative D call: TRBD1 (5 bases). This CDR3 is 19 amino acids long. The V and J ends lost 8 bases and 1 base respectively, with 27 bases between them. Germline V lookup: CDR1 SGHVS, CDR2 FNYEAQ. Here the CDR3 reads CASAGSLCFGACSGNTIYF. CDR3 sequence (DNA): TGTGCCAGCGCTGGCAGCTTATGTTTTGGGGCCTGTTCTGGAAACACCATATATTTT. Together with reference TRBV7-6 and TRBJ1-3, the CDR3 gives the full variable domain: GAGVSQSPRYKVTKRGQDVALRCDPISGHVSLYWYRQALGQGPEFLTYFNYEAQQDKSGLPNDRFSAERPEGSISTLTIQRTEQRDSAMYRCASAGSLCFGACSGNTIYFGEGSWLTVV.

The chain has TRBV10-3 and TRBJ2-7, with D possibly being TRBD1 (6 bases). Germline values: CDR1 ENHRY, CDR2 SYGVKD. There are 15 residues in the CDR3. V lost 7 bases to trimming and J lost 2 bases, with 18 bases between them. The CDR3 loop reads CAIMVTGKRPYEQYF. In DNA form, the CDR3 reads TGTGCCATCATGGTAACAGGGAAAAGGCCCTACGAGCAGTACTTC.

The CDR3: CASSDRARHTEAFF. CDR3 sequence (DNA): TGTGCCAGCAGCGACAGGGCCCGACACACTGAAGCTTTCTTT. The V call is TRBV27, the J call TRBJ1-1; the match to TRBD1 covers 7 bases. The CDR3 loop spans 14 amino acids. Per the germline V gene, CDR1 is MNHEY and CDR2 is SMNVEV (reference sequence). The V segment lost 6 bases and the J segment 3 bases; nucleotides outside the gene matches: 7.

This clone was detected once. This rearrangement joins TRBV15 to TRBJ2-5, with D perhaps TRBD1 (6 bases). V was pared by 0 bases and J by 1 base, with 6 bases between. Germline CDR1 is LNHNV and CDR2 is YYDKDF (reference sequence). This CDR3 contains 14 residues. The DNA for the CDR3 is TGTGCCACCAGCAGAGAGGGGGCCCAAGAGACCCAGTACTTC. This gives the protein CATSREGAQETQYF.

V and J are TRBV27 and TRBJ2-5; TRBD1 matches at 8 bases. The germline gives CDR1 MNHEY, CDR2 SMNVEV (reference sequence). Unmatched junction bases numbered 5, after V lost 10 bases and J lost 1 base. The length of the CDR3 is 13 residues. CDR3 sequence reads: CAIPTGVQETQYF. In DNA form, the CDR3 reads TGTGCCATCCCGACAGGGGTCCAAGAGACCCAGTACTTC.